This T cell receptor beta chain was captured by sequencing in a study of blood T cell repertoires in COVID-19. Overall study context: Sample material is recorded as cDNA or gDNA derived from T cells, B-cell-depleted T cells, or PBMCs.

J lost 7 bases, V lost 2 bases, and 14 bases had no gene match. This CDR3 region has 17 residues. The V gene's germline CDR1 is SGDLS and CDR2 YYNGEE. Clones were sequenced by immunoSEQ multiplex PCR, and TCRdb holds only the in-frame ones, with some missing. The sample records approximately 300,000 clones, around nine tenths being singletons. The sequenced material came from PBMCs or T cells enriched from blood (not recorded which). This TCR came from a man aged 55 to 70 who had recovered from COVID-19. V usage is TRBV9 and J usage is TRBJ1-4; 7 bases match TRBD1. CDR3 DNA: TGTGCCAGCAGCGTGGGTAGCTCGACAGGGACGACTGAAAAACTGTTTTTT. Its protein product is CASSVGSSTGTTEKLFF.